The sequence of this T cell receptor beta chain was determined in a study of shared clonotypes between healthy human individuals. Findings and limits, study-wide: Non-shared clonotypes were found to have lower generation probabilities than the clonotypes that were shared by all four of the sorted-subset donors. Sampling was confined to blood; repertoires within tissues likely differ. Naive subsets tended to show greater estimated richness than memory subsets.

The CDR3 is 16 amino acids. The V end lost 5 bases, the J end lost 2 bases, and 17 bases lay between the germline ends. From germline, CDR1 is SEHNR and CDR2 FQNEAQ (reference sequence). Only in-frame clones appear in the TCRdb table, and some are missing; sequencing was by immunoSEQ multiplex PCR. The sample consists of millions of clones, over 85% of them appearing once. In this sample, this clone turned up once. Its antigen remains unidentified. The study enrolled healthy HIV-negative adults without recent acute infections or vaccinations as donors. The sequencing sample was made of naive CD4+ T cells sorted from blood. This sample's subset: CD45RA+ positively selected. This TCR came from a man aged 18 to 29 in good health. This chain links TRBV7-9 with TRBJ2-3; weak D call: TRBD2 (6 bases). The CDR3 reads CASSTRDSIATDTQYF. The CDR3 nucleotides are TGTGCCAGCAGCACCAGGGACTCCATAGCCACAGATACGCAGTATTTT.